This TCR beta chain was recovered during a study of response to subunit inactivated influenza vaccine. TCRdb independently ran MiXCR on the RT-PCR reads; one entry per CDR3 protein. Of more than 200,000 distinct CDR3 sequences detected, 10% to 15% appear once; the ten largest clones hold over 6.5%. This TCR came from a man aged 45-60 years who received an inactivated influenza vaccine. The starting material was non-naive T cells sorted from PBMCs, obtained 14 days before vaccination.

CDR3 in DNA: TGTGCCAGCAGCTTAGCCAGCGGGCCCGTGGATGAGCAGTTCTTC. This translates into CASSLASGPVDEQFF. The V and J genes are TRBV11-3 and TRBJ2-1; tentative D call: TRBD2 (6 bases). Trimming removed 1 base from V and 8 bases from J, with 15 bases in between. This CDR3 is built from 15 residues. Germline V lookup: CDR1 SGHNT, CDR2 YENEEA. The whole variable domain, filled in from reference TRBV11-3 and TRBJ2-1, reads EAGVVQSPRYKIIEKKQPVAFWCNPISGHNTLYWYLQNLGQGPELLIRYENEEAVDDSQLPKDRFSAERLKGVDSTLKIQPAELGDSAVYLCASSLASGPVDEQFFGPGTRLTVL.